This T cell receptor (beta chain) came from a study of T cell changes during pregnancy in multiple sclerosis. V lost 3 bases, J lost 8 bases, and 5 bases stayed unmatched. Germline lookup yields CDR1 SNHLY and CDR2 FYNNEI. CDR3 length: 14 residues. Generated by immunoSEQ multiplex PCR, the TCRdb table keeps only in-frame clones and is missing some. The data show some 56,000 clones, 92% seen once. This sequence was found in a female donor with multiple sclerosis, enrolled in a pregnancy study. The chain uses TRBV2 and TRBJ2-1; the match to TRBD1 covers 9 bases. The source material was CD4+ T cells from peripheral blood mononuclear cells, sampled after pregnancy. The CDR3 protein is CASSEDRGKDEQFF. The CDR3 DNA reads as TGTGCCAGCAGTGAGGACAGGGGTAAGGATGAGCAGTTCTTC. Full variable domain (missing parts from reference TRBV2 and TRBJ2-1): EPEVTQTPSHQVTQMGQEVILRCVPISNHLYFYWYRQILGQKVEFLVSFYNNEISEKSEIFDDQFSVERPDGSNFTLKIRSTKLEDSAMYFCASSEDRGKDEQFFGPGTRLTVL.